Listed below are T cell receptor beta chains from one sample, sequenced in a study of cytomegalovirus exposure and HLA in healthy donors. Profiling relied on immunoSEQ multiplex PCR, and the TCRdb table lists in-frame clones only, not all of them. This sample yields around 100,000 clones, of which about 74% are seen a single time; roughly 5.6% belongs to the top ten. The sample consisted of PBMCs. These receptor sequences come from a female donor in good health and CMV-seropositive. Both conserved end residues are trimmed from each CDR3. Each record gives: J gene, V gene, CDR3 protein.

TRBJ1-2	TRBV28	ASSSPAGYGYT
TRBJ1-4	TRBV18	ASSPTGSATNEKLF
TRBJ1-1	TRBV27	ASSPRDRGGSNTEAF
TRBJ1-1	TRBV27	ASSLSAGLNTEAF
TRBJ2-6	TRBV27	ASSFSSWRTPTSGANVLT
TRBJ2-7	TRBV11-1	ASSRSGVAYEQY
TRBJ2-3	TRBV10-1	ASSELHGLAGGPNTDTQY
TRBJ2-2	TRBV19	ASSIARTGSGELF
TRBJ1-3	TRBV20-1	SASRGNTIY
TRBJ2-3	TRBV10-2	ASSVRFGGASTDTQY
TRBJ2-3	TRBV10-2	ASRATRTGATDTQY
TRBJ2-5	TRBV6-5	ASSYRGRGQETQY
TRBJ1-4	TRBV28	ASSLIRGEKLF
TRBJ2-2	TRBV7-9	ASTISENTGELF
TRBJ2-1	TRBV30	AWSVGNGISNEQF
TRBJ2-7	TRBV5-1	ASSPQLAGFYEQY
TRBJ1-5	TRBV6-1	ASSGDRPGNQPQH
TRBJ2-7	TRBV28	ASSIDRGRYEQY
TRBJ2-4	TRBV6-6	ASRTQGGRNIQY
TRBJ1-2	TRBV27	ASSLAGGWGYT
TRBJ1-1	TRBV30	AWSLGTVNTEAF
TRBJ1-5	TRBV5-6	ASSILGRSNQPQH
TRBJ1-1	TRBV7-3	ASSLDGQRVTEAF
TRBJ1-4	TRBV7-2	ASSSDGFPDGREKLF
TRBJ2-7	TRBV7-2	ASSLGAGTDYEQY
TRBJ1-1	TRBV18	ASSPPGQKRMNTEAF
TRBJ1-4	TRBV6-6	ASSYFTGIKGEKLF
TRBJ2-6	TRBV7-8	ASSSYRGPGANVLT
TRBJ1-1	TRBV5-4	ASSTPVKGDTEAF
TRBJ2-3	TRBV18	ASSPMPSGGARDTQY
TRBJ2-1	TRBV7-3	ASSLPGTSAYNEQF
TRBJ2-1	TRBV27	ASDRTSGRALNNEQF
TRBJ1-3	TRBV11-2	ASSPPQGRGNTIY
TRBJ2-1	TRBV7-3	ASSLTVTGDVNEQF
TRBJ1-3	TRBV5-5	ASSLDRGNTIY
TRBJ2-3	TRBV7-9	ASSLGLSDTQY
TRBJ1-2	TRBV5-8	ASSLGAHAGGYT
TRBJ2-1	TRBV6-1	ASKGTGLHYNEQF
TRBJ2-7	TRBV6-6	ASSPLAQSSYEQY
TRBJ1-1	TRBV12-5	ASALPQVTGNTEAF
TRBJ2-3	TRBV6-1	ASSGATRDTQY
TRBJ1-6	TRBV11-2	ASSLIRARNSPLH
TRBJ2-1	TRBV19	ASSVRLAVSNEQF
TRBJ2-1	TRBV28	ASRGQTGSSYNEQF
-	TRBV4-1	ASTAGASGYEQY
TRBJ2-3	TRBV15	ATGEPGHGSTDTQY
TRBJ1-2	TRBV7-2	ASSLAGGVGQRYGYT
TRBJ1-1	TRBV6-5	ASSYSAGNTEAF
TRBJ2-5	TRBV10-3	AISQGAEETQY